This entry lists 20 T cell receptor beta chains sequenced from one sample in a study of CD8 T cells in Susac syndrome. Reverse transcription of roughly 0.45 to 1 ug RNA used random hexamers. From the immunoSEQ multiplex PCR reads, TCRdb called clonotypes with MiXCR, one entry per CDR3 protein. The sample lists nearly 200,000 distinct CDR3 sequences, nearly 95% occurring once. Sequencing input: CD4+ T cells from PBMCs. The source of these receptors is a human donor with multiple sclerosis.

The rearrangement links TRBV7-9 to TRBJ1-5; no clear D gene. Germline CDR1 is SEHNR and CDR2 is FQNEAQ (reference sequence). The CDR3 covers 14 residues. The V and J ends lost 3 bases and 0 bases respectively, with 6 bases between them. The CDR3, as DNA: TGTGCCAGCAGCTTTGGAGATAGCAATCAGCCCCAGCATTTT. It encodes CASSFGDSNQPQHF.

The chain links TRBV12-3 or TRBV12-4 to TRBJ1-1; D unclear. This CDR3 comprises 13 residues. V lost 3 bases and J lost 4, with 9 bases in between. This chain's CDR3 is CASSLLVFTEAFF. CDR3 bases: TGTGCCAGCAGTTTGTTGGTTTTCACTGAAGCTTTCTTT.

This chain's CDR3 is CAARDRERNEQFF. The CDR3 DNA is TGTGCCGCCAGGGACAGGGAAAGGAATGAGCAGTTCTTC. The V gene is TRBV12-3 or TRBV12-4, the J gene TRBJ2-1, with TRBD1 identical over 9 bases. CDR3 length: 13 residues. The V segment lost 11 bases and the J segment 7 bases; nucleotides outside the gene matches: 9.

The rearrangement joins TRBV30 to TRBJ1-2, with unresolved D. The CDR3 covers 13 residues. V was trimmed by 1 base and J by 5 bases, leaving 11 bases between them. The germline gives CDR1 GTSNPN, CDR2 SVGIG (reference sequence). CDR3 amino acids: CAWSAFDGYGYTF. CDR3 bases: TGTGCCTGGAGTGCCTTCGACGGATATGGCTACACCTTC. The full variable domain, in which reference TRBV30 and TRBJ1-2 provide the parts outside the CDR3, is SQTIHQWPATLVQPVGSPLSLECTVEGTSNPNLYWYRQAAGRGLQLLFYSVGIGQISSEVPQNLSASRPQDRQFILSSKKLLLSDSGFYLCAWSAFDGYGYTFGSGTRLTVV.

This sequence joins TRBV20-1 and TRBJ2-1, with no clear D. The CDR3 sequence is 14 residues long. V lost 5 bases and J 0 bases, leaving 11 bases between the germline ends. The germline CDR1 and CDR2 sequences are DFQATT and SNEGSKA (reference sequence). CDR3 residues: CSAPGQSSYNEQFF. CDR3 coding DNA: TGCAGTGCTCCCGGCCAGAGCTCCTACAATGAGCAGTTCTTC.

The chain employs TRBV24-1 and TRBJ2-5; TRBD2 matches at 7 bases. J lost 1 base, V lost 5 bases, and 12 bases had no gene match. Per the germline V gene, CDR1 is KGHDR and CDR2 is SFDVKD. The CDR3 covers 17 residues. CDR3 bases: TGTGCCACCAGTGCCCCGGGGGGAGGGGCTCGCCAAGAGACCCAGTACTTC. It yields the protein CATSAPGGGARQETQYF.

The chain carries TRBV19 and TRBJ2-5, with D unclear. This CDR3 is built from 13 residues. Germline V gene sequence: CDR1 LNHDA, CDR2 SQIVND (reference sequence). V was trimmed by 6 bases and J by 1 base, leaving 9 bases between them. The CDR3 DNA sequence: TGTGCCAGTAGATCACTACCCCAAGAGACCCAGTACTTC. Residues: CASRSLPQETQYF.

This sequence joins TRBV20-1 and TRBJ2-5; D is perhaps TRBD2 (5 bases). Deletions cut 0 bases from V and 7 bases from J, with 24 bases between. This CDR3 comprises 17 residues. The germline V gene encodes CDR1 DFQATT and CDR2 SNEGSKA (reference sequence). The CDR3, as DNA: TGCAGTGCTAGAGATCAAAGCGGTTTCTCCTCCGCGGGGACCCAGTACTTC. It is translated as CSARDQSGFSSAGTQYF.

The CDR3 nucleotides read TGTGCCAGTAGTATAGATCCCGCCAGGCCTTTGAACACTGAAGCTTTCTTT. Residues: CASSIDPARPLNTEAFF. The gene calls are TRBV19 and TRBJ1-1; D is undetermined. Per germline, CDR1 LNHDA and CDR2 SQIVND (reference sequence). Trimming left V 0 bases short and J 0 bases short, with 14 bases between. CDR3 size: 17 residues.

The V gene is TRBV24-1, the J gene TRBJ2-1; possible D gene TRBD1, 5 bases. The CDR3 has 12 amino acids. V lost 4 bases to trimming and J lost 15 bases, with 15 bases between them. From germline, CDR1 is KGHDR and CDR2 SFDVKD. The CDR3 sequence: CATSDVRQILFF. The DNA for the CDR3 is TGTGCCACCAGTGACGTCAGACAGATCTTGTTCTTC.

This clonotype appeared once. This chain joins TRBV20-1 and TRBJ2-7; either TRBD1 or TRBD2 may fit D (5 bases each). Germline V gene data show CDR1 as DFQATT and CDR2 as SNEGSKA (reference sequence). The CDR3 runs to 14 residues. Trimming took off 0 bases at V and 3 bases at J, with 12 bases between the two ends. CDR3 region: CSARDGGRSYEQYF. CDR3 nucleotides: TGCAGTGCTAGAGATGGGGGAAGGAGCTACGAGCAGTACTTC.

The chain recombines TRBV12-3 or TRBV12-4 with TRBJ2-2; D remains ambiguous. The CDR3 totals 12 residues. V lost 3 bases and J 6 bases, leaving 5 bases between the germline ends. CDR3 in DNA: TGTGCCAGCAGTTTCGGGTCCGGGGAGCTGTTTTTT. Amino acids: CASSFGSGELFF.

This clonotype turned up a few times. V is TRBV29-1 and J is TRBJ2-3; D is undetermined. Trimming cost V 2 bases and J 2 bases, with 5 bases left between them. Germline CDR1 is SQVTM and CDR2 is ANQGSEA. CDR3 length: 12 residues. This CDR3 is CSVELITDTQYF. CDR3 DNA: TGCAGCGTTGAACTCATCACAGATACGCAGTATTTT.

The chain joins TRBV27 to TRBJ2-5, with TRBD1 matching 9 bases. Germline V gene lookup returns CDR1 MNHEY and CDR2 SMNVEV (reference sequence). V lost 5 bases to trimming and J lost 5 bases; unmatched junction nucleotides: 9. This CDR3 is 15 amino acids long. CDR3 nucleotide sequence: TGTGCCAGCAGTAACCGACAGGGGGAGGGTGAGACCCAGTACTTC. The encoded protein is CASSNRQGEGETQYF.

V is TRBV20-1 and J is TRBJ1-1, with D unresolved. CDR1 DFQATT and CDR2 SNEGSKA come from the germline V gene (reference sequence). This CDR3 contains 11 residues. Trimming stripped 6 bases from V and 1 base from J, with 6 bases between. DNA for the CDR3: TGCAGTGCCTCAGAGAACACTGAAGCTTTCTTT. It specifies CSASENTEAFF.

The genes are TRBV30 and TRBJ2-7; 11 positions match TRBD2. The germline V gene encodes CDR1 GTSNPN and CDR2 SVGIG (reference sequence). The CDR3 contains 16 residues. V dropped 4 bases and J dropped 3; count of bases not matched to a gene: 11. The CDR3 DNA follows: TGTGCCTGGAAGACTAGCGGGACATCGGATGGCTACGAGCAGTACTTC. It specifies CAWKTSGTSDGYEQYF.

The rearrangement links TRBV14 to TRBJ1-2; unclear D gene. CDR3 length: 13 residues. V lost 1 base and J lost 4, with 7 bases in between. The germline CDR1 and CDR2 sequences are SGHDN and FVKESK. CDR3 amino acids: CASSQGVAYGYTF. CDR3 in DNA: TGTGCCAGCAGCCAAGGGGTGGCCTATGGCTACACCTTC. The entire variable domain, with the rest obtained from reference TRBV14 and TRBJ1-2, is as follows: EAGVTQFPSHSVIEKGQTVTLRCDPISGHDNLYWYRRVMGKEIKFLLHFVKESKQDESGMPNNRFLAERTGGTYSTLKVQPAELEDSGVYFCASSQGVAYGYTFGSGTRLTVV.

The chain uses TRBV12-3 or TRBV12-4 and TRBJ1-5; D call uncertain. The CDR3 runs to 14 residues. The V and J ends lost 3 bases and 0 bases respectively, with 6 bases between them. CDR3 bases: TGTGCCAGCAGTTTTATGGGTAGCAATCAGCCCCAGCATTTT. It yields the protein CASSFMGSNQPQHF.

This rearrangement joins TRBV7-9 to TRBJ1-2; D possibly corresponds to TRBD1 (6 bases). The CDR3 covers 12 residues. Between the trimmed V and J ends, which lost 1 base and 8 bases, there was a span of 8 bases. Per the germline V gene, CDR1 is SEHNR and CDR2 is FQNEAQ (reference sequence). The CDR3 DNA follows: TGTGCCAGCAGCTTAGAAGGGGGAGGCTACACCTTC. It specifies CASSLEGGGYTF.

In its sample, this clonotype was seen once. The chain is built from TRBV19 and TRBJ1-5; D is uncertain. Trimming removed 7 bases from V and 6 bases from J, with 10 bases in between. The CDR3 length is 12 residues. Germline V gives CDR1 LNHDA, CDR2 SQIVND (reference sequence). CDR3 loop: CASTGVGQPQHF. The CDR3 region has the DNA TGTGCCAGTACCGGGGTGGGTCAGCCCCAGCATTTT.